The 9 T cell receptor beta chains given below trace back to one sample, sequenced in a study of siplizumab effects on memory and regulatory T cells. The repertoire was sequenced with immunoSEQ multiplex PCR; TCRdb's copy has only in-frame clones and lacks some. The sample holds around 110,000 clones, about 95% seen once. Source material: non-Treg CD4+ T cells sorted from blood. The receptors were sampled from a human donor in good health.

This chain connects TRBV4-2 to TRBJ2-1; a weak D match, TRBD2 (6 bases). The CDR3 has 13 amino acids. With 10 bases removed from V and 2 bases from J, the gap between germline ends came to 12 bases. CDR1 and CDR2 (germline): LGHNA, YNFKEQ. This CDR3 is CATRAGTYNEQFF. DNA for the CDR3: TGTGCCACCCGAGCGGGCACCTACAATGAGCAGTTCTTC.

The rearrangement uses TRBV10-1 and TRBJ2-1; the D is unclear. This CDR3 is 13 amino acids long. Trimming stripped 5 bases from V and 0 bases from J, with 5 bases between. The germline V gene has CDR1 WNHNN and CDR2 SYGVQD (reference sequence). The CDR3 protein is CASSSGSYNEQFF. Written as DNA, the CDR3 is TGCGCCAGCAGTAGTGGCTCCTACAATGAGCAGTTCTTC.

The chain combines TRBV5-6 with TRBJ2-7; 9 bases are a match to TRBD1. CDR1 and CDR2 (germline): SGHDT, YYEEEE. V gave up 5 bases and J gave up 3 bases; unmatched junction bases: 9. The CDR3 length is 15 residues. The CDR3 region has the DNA TGTGCCAGCAGAGGGATAACGGACAGGGGCTACGAGCAGTACTTC. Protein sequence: CASRGITDRGYEQYF.

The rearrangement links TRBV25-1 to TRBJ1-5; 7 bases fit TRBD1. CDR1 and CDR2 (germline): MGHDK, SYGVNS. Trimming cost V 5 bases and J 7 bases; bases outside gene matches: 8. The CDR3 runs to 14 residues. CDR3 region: CASSKEGAGQPQHF. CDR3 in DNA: TGTGCCAGCAGTAAAGAGGGGGCTGGACAGCCCCAGCATTTT.

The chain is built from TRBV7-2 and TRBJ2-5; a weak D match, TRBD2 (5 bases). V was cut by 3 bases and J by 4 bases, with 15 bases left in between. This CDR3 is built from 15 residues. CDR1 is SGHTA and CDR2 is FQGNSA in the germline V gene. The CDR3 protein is CASSFRTGLGETQYF. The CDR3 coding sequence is TGTGCCAGCAGCTTCCGGACGGGGTTGGGAGAGACCCAGTACTTC.

CDR3 nucleotides: TGTGCCAGCAGCGTCAACCCCGGAGAGGCTAGCGGGAGGGCCGGGACCTACGAGCAGTACTTC. Amino acids: CASSVNPGEASGRAGTYEQYF. The chain is built from TRBV9 and TRBJ2-7; 12 bases are shared with TRBD2. Germline CDR1 is SGDLS and CDR2 is YYNGEE. The CDR3 runs 21 residues. V lost 2 bases, J lost 2 bases, and 20 bases stayed unmatched.

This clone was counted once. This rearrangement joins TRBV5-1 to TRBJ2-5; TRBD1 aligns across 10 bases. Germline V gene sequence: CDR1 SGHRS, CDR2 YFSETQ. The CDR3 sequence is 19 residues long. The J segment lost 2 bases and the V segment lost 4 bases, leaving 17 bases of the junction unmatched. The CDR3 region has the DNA TGCGCCAGCAGCAAGGGACAGGGGCGCGCTGGGGGGAGTCAAGAGACCCAGTACTTC. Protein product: CASSKGQGRAGGSQETQYF.

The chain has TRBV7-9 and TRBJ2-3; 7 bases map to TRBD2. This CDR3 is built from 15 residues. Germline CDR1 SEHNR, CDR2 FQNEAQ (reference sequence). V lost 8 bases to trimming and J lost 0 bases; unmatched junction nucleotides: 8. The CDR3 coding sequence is TGTGCCAGCGGGGGGGGAAAGCGGAGCACAGATACGCAGTATTTT. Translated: CASGGGKRSTDTQYF.

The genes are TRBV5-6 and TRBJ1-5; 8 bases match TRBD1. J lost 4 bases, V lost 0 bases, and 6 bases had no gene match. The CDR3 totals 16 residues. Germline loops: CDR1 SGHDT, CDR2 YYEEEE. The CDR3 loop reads CASSLAGRGLNQPQHF. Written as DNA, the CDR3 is TGTGCCAGCAGCTTGGCGGGCAGGGGGCTGAATCAGCCCCAGCATTTT.